The 24 T cell receptor beta chains below all came from one sample that was sequenced in a study of cytomegalovirus exposure and HLA in healthy donors. The PCR used 60 Vbeta and 13 Jbeta primers. Using immunoSEQ multiplex PCR, the repertoire was profiled, and TCRdb retains in-frame clones only, with some absent. The sample shows under 200,000 clones, approximately 77% of them seen only once. Sequencing was carried out using PBMCs. These receptors all come from a man under 40 in good health and CMV-seropositive.

V is TRBV5-1 and J is TRBJ2-1; D perhaps matches TRBD2 (5 bases). There are 14 residues in the CDR3. The V end was cut by 1 base, the J end by 8 bases, with 13 bases between. Per the germline V gene, CDR1 is SGHRS and CDR2 is YFSETQ. The CDR3 region is CASSLSQAGDEQFF. The CDR3 DNA sequence: TGCGCCAGCAGCTTGAGTCAGGCCGGGGATGAGCAGTTCTTC. The whole variable domain, remainder taken from reference TRBV5-1 and TRBJ2-1, is KAGVTQTPRYLIKTRGQQVTLSCSPISGHRSVSWYQQTPGQGLQFLFEYFSETQRNKGNFPGRFSGRQFSNSRSEMNVSTLELGDSALYLCASSLSQAGDEQFFGPGTRLTVL.

The J gene is TRBJ2-3, the V gene TRBV9; D is ambiguous. The CDR3 length is 13 residues. With 2 bases removed from V and 0 bases from J, the gap between germline ends came to 4 bases. The germline V gene has CDR1 SGDLS and CDR2 YYNGEE. The CDR3: CASSVSSTDTQYF. Here the CDR3 DNA reads TGTGCCAGCAGCGTTTCTAGCACAGATACGCAGTATTTT.

The chain recombines TRBV5-1 with TRBJ2-5; D possibly corresponds to TRBD2 (6 bases). The V and J ends lost 0 bases and 3 bases respectively, with 9 bases between them. The germline V gene has CDR1 SGHRS and CDR2 YFSETQ. This CDR3 has 14 amino acids. The CDR3 spells CASSLVAGKETQYF. CDR3 bases: TGCGCCAGCAGCTTGGTGGCGGGAAAAGAGACCCAGTACTTC.

The chain combines TRBV28 with TRBJ1-6, with D possibly TRBD1 on 5 matching bases. The length of the CDR3 is 17 residues. V lost 7 bases, J lost 15 bases, and 31 bases lay in between. Germline-derived CDR1 and CDR2 are MDHEN and SYDVKM. As DNA, the CDR3 is TGTGCCAGCACAACCGGGACGGGTGGCGGGGCGGGGTGGGTCCTCCACTTT. Translated, it gives CASTTGTGGGAGWVLHF.

CDR3 sequence: CASSSTGGDYGYTF. DNA for the CDR3: TGTGCCAGCAGCTCAACAGGGGGCGACTATGGCTACACCTTC. This chain connects TRBV7-3 to TRBJ1-2; TRBD1 matches 9 bases. Losses at the gene ends were 4 bases for V and 3 bases for J; bases not matched to a gene: 3. The CDR3 runs to 14 residues. Germline assignment: CDR1 SGHTA and CDR2 FQGTGA.

This clone occurred once. The gene calls are TRBV29-1 and TRBJ1-1; D is undetermined. The V end was cut by 6 bases, the J end by 4 bases, with 12 bases between. The CDR3 is 12 residues long. Germline CDR1 and CDR2: SQVTM and ANQGSEA. The CDR3 region has the DNA TGCAGCGTATTCGCCCCCAGCACTGAAGCTTTCTTT. Its protein product is CSVFAPSTEAFF. Full variable domain (missing parts from reference TRBV29-1 and TRBJ1-1): SAVISQKPSRDICQRGTSLTIQCQVDSQVTMMFWYRQQPGQSLTLIATANQGSEATYESGFVIDKFPISRPNLTFSTLTVSNMSPEDSSIYLCSVFAPSTEAFFGQGTRLTVV.

This clone occurred a few times. The chain employs TRBV27 and TRBJ2-5; D might be TRBD1 (5 bases). The ends were cut back, 6 bases at V and 0 bases at J, with 11 bases in the middle. CDR3 length: 14 amino acids. Germline assignment: CDR1 MNHEY and CDR2 SMNVEV (reference sequence). CDR3 residues: CASSRTQYQETQYF. In nucleotides, the CDR3 is TGTGCCAGCAGCCGGACACAGTACCAAGAGACCCAGTACTTC.

This clone appeared once. The chain combines TRBV7-9 with TRBJ1-2; TRBD1 aligns across 10 bases. Germline CDR1 is SEHNR and CDR2 is FQNEAQ (reference sequence). The CDR3 loop spans 15 amino acids. The junction had 6 bases not matched to a gene; V was cut back by 5 bases and J by 3 bases. The CDR3 is CASSPGQGRDYGYTF. In nucleotides, the CDR3 is TGTGCCAGCAGCCCGGGACAGGGGAGGGACTATGGCTACACCTTC.

This chain connects TRBV18 to TRBJ1-5; D gene unclear. V was shortened by 3 bases and J by 7 bases, with 10 bases between the two germline ends. Germline V gene sequence: CDR1 KGHSH, CDR2 LQKENI. The CDR3 spans 13 residues. CDR3 amino acids: CASSPEGGQPQHF. As DNA, the CDR3 is TGTGCCAGCTCACCGGAGGGCGGGCAGCCCCAGCATTTT.

The chain joins TRBV2 to TRBJ2-7, with TRBD2 identical over 10 bases. The CDR3 has 13 residues. With 10 bases clipped from V and 1 base from J, the junction kept 4 bases outside the gene matches. Germline assignment: CDR1 SNHLY and CDR2 FYNNEI. The CDR3 DNA follows: TGTGCCAAAAAACTAGCGGGATCCTACGAGCAGTACTTC. Its translation is CAKKLAGSYEQYF.

V gene TRBV10-2 combines with J gene TRBJ2-7, with 9 bases aligning to TRBD2. This CDR3 region has 15 residues. Per the germline V gene, CDR1 is WSHSY and CDR2 is SAAADI. Trimming removed 6 bases from V and 7 bases from J; junction bases left unmatched: 13. The DNA for the CDR3 is TGCGCCAGCAGGGGCGGGACTAGCCTCGGAGGAGAGCAGTACTTC. Its protein product is CASRGGTSLGGEQYF.

CDR3 in DNA: TGTGCCAGCAGTTACTTAGCGGGGGGTACCACAGATACGCAGTATTTT. Its translation: CASSYLAGGTTDTQYF. V is TRBV6-6 and J is TRBJ2-3; 10 bases fit TRBD2. CDR1 MNHNY and CDR2 SVGAGI come from the germline V gene (reference sequence). CDR3 length equals 16 residues. V was pared by 1 base and J by 2 bases, with 3 bases of the junction left unmatched.

This chain joins TRBV27 and TRBJ2-3, with D perhaps matching TRBD1 (6 bases). Trimming left V 2 bases short and J 2 bases short, with 11 bases between. The CDR3 is 15 residues long. Per germline, CDR1 MNHEY and CDR2 SMNVEV (reference sequence). The CDR3 bases are TGTGCCAGCAGTTTAGAGGGGGATGACACAGATACGCAGTATTTT. Translation gives CASSLEGDDTDTQYF.

The rearrangement uses TRBV5-1 and TRBJ2-1; D is perhaps TRBD1 (5 bases). Per the germline V gene, CDR1 is SGHRS and CDR2 is YFSETQ. This CDR3 comprises 15 residues. V gave up 1 base and J gave up 0 bases, with 8 bases separating them. The CDR3 here is CASSLRQSSYNEQFF. DNA of the CDR3: TGCGCCAGCAGCTTGAGACAGAGCTCCTACAATGAGCAGTTCTTC. Supplemented by reference TRBV5-1 and TRBJ2-1, the full variable domain reads KAGVTQTPRYLIKTRGQQVTLSCSPISGHRSVSWYQQTPGQGLQFLFEYFSETQRNKGNFPGRFSGRQFSNSRSEMNVSTLELGDSALYLCASSLRQSSYNEQFFGPGTRLTVL.

The rearrangement links TRBV7-9 to TRBJ2-1; D gene ambiguous. The V end lost 6 bases, the J end lost 7 bases, and 13 bases lay between the germline ends. CDR3 length equals 13 residues. Germline values: CDR1 SEHNR, CDR2 FQNEAQ (reference sequence). The CDR3 reads CASRISPRNEQFF. In DNA form, the CDR3 reads TGTGCCAGCAGAATAAGCCCTAGAAATGAGCAGTTCTTC.

The chain is built from TRBV7-9 and TRBJ2-7; TRBD2 might be the D (5 bases). The CDR3 spans 13 residues. Germline loops: CDR1 SEHNR, CDR2 FQNEAQ (reference sequence). Deletions cut 1 base from V and 5 bases from J, with 9 bases between. The CDR3 sequence: CASSLEAGDEQYF. In DNA, the CDR3 is TGTGCCAGCAGCTTAGAGGCCGGGGACGAGCAGTACTTC. The whole variable domain, remainder taken from reference TRBV7-9 and TRBJ2-7, is DTGVSQNPRHKITKRGQNVTFRCDPISEHNRLYWYRQTLGQGPEFLTYFQNEAQLEKSRLLSDRFSAERPKGSFSTLEIQRTEQGDSAMYLCASSLEAGDEQYFGPGTRLTVT.

J is TRBJ2-1 and V is TRBV11-2, with 7 bases identical to TRBD1. Germline CDR1 reads SGHAT; CDR2 reads FQNNGV. The CDR3 consists of 15 residues. With V trimmed by 1 base and J by 10 bases, 10 bases remained unmatched. CDR3 nucleotide sequence: TGTGCCAGCAGCTTAGGGCAGGGGGATAATGTCGAGCAGTTCTTC. Its translation is CASSLGQGDNVEQFF.

This clone was recorded only once. Here the CDR3 reads CAWSVSTAYEQYF. CDR3 bases: TGTGCCTGGAGTGTGTCGACAGCCTACGAGCAGTACTTC. The J gene is TRBJ2-7, the V gene TRBV30, with D possibly being TRBD1 (5 bases). Per germline, CDR1 GTSNPN and CDR2 SVGIG (reference sequence). This CDR3 is 13 amino acids long. The germline V and J ends were trimmed by 0 bases and 2 bases, with 8 bases remaining between them.

The gene calls are TRBV27 and TRBJ1-1; D ambiguous. Germline CDR1 is MNHEY and CDR2 is SMNVEV (reference sequence). The CDR3 consists of 16 residues. Trimming cost V 0 bases and J 0 bases, with 11 bases left between them. The CDR3 DNA reads TGTGCCAGCAGTTTATCAGCGGCCTTAATGAACACTGAAGCTTTCTTT. Amino acids: CASSLSAALMNTEAFF.

This clone was seen only once. The gene calls are TRBV27 and TRBJ2-3; tentatively, D is TRBD2 (5 bases). V dropped 6 bases and J dropped 2 bases, with 9 bases sitting between them. This CDR3 contains 13 residues. Germline lookup yields CDR1 MNHEY and CDR2 SMNVEV (reference sequence). The CDR3 coding sequence is TGTGCCAGCAGGCAGGAGGACACAGATACGCAGTATTTT. It is translated as CASRQEDTDTQYF.

This chain joins TRBV28 and TRBJ1-5; 9 bases agree with TRBD1. Trimming removed 6 bases from V and 5 bases from J; junction bases left unmatched: 5. This CDR3 contains 14 residues. The germline CDR1 and CDR2 sequences are MDHEN and SYDVKM. CDR3 DNA sequence: TGTGCCAGCAGGGGGACAGGGCTCCATCAGCCCCAGCATTTT. This codes for CASRGTGLHQPQHF.

The rearrangement links TRBV5-6 to TRBJ2-3; D is possibly TRBD2 (6 bases). Trimming stripped 9 bases from V and 3 bases from J, with 17 bases between. This CDR3 has 14 amino acids. The V gene's germline CDR1 is SGHDT and CDR2 YYEEEE. CDR3 sequence: CATLRDSLTDTQYF. DNA for the CDR3: TGTGCCACTCTCCGGGACTCCTTGACAGATACGCAGTATTTT.

The chain employs TRBV10-2 and TRBJ2-5, with TRBD1 matching over 7 bases. The germline CDR1 and CDR2 sequences are WSHSY and SAAADI. V was clipped by 8 bases and J by 5 bases; unmatched bases: 5. The CDR3 contains 12 residues. CDR3 loop: CASGTVRETQYF. The CDR3, as DNA: TGCGCCAGCGGGACAGTCCGGGAGACCCAGTACTTC.

This clone has a handful of counts. The CDR3 reads CASSQSSSYEQYF. The CDR3 DNA follows: TGTGCCAGCAGCCAATCCTCCTCCTACGAGCAGTACTTC. The V gene is TRBV16, the J gene TRBJ2-7; no clear D. CDR1 and CDR2 from the germline V gene are KGHSY and FQNENV. This CDR3 has 13 residues. Trimming removed 0 bases from V and 0 bases from J, with 3 bases in between.